This passage covers 26 T cell receptor beta chains from one sample sequenced in a study of shared clonotypes between healthy human individuals. Generated by immunoSEQ multiplex PCR, the TCRdb table keeps only in-frame clones and is missing some. Of about 530,000 clones detected, about 80% appear once; the ten largest clones hold around 13%. The sample was PBMCs. Receptor source: a woman aged 40-49 years in good health. Some clones in this sample may be carry-over from other donors' samples.

The V gene is TRBV15, the J gene TRBJ1-1; D ambiguous. V lost 3 bases to trimming and J lost 4 bases, with 12 bases between them. This CDR3 comprises 14 residues. Germline lookup yields CDR1 LNHNV and CDR2 YYDKDF (reference sequence). This chain's CDR3 is CATSRLRWGTEAFF. CDR3 sequence (DNA): TGTGCCACCAGCAGGCTCCGGTGGGGCACTGAAGCTTTCTTT.

The V gene is TRBV29-1, the J gene TRBJ2-1; D unresolved. CDR1 is SQVTM, CDR2 ANQGSEA, per germline. The V and J ends lost 5 bases and 8 bases respectively, with 22 bases between them. The CDR3 is made up of 15 amino acids. CDR3 residues: CSVTPRNPLVDEQFF. CDR3 DNA: TGCAGCGTTACCCCTCGGAACCCATTAGTCGATGAGCAGTTCTTC.

CDR3 sequence reads: CASSFRGRQGQPQHF. In DNA form, the CDR3 reads TGTGCCAGCAGTTTCAGGGGCAGACAGGGTCAGCCCCAGCATTTT. The rearrangement joins TRBV28 to TRBJ1-5; 7 nucleotides line up with TRBD1. The CDR3 is made up of 15 amino acids. The germline V gene has CDR1 MDHEN and CDR2 SYDVKM. The V gene end was trimmed by 3 bases and the J gene end by 6 bases; junction bases not matched to a gene: 8.

The chain carries TRBV6-1 and TRBJ2-3; TRBD2 matches at 8 bases. Trimming cost V 1 base and J 2 bases; bases outside gene matches: 5. The germline V gene has CDR1 MNHNS and CDR2 SASEGT. The CDR3 has 16 amino acids. Here the CDR3 DNA reads TGTGCCAGCAGTGAAGGCCTAGCGGGCCTCACAGATACGCAGTATTTT. Protein sequence: CASSEGLAGLTDTQYF.

Details on this clone: The identical CDR3 is also encoded by other nucleotide sequences in the sample. V and J are TRBV10-3 and TRBJ2-3; no firm D call. CDR1 and CDR2 (germline): ENHRY, SYGVKD. This CDR3 is 11 amino acids long. The germline V and J ends were trimmed by 3 bases and 4 bases, with 2 bases remaining between them. The CDR3 here is CAISDPDTQYF. The CDR3 DNA reads TGTGCCATCAGTGATCCAGATACGCAGTATTTT.

The rearrangement joins TRBV7-6 to TRBJ2-5; D is undetermined. CDR1 SGHVS and CDR2 FNYEAQ come from the germline V gene. The ends were cut back, 0 bases at V and 7 bases at J, with 9 bases in the middle. This CDR3 is built from 13 residues. The CDR3 sequence is CASSLANIATQYF. CDR3 in DNA: TGTGCCAGCAGCTTAGCCAACATTGCGACCCAGTACTTC.

This clone was seen only once. This chain links TRBV5-6 with TRBJ2-3, with TRBD2 identical over 7 bases. The germline gives CDR1 SGHDT, CDR2 YYEEEE. The CDR3 extends over 15 amino acids. V gave up 3 bases and J gave up 4 bases; unmatched junction bases: 8. In nucleotides, the CDR3 is TGTGCCAGCAGCTCAAGACTAGCAAGACCAGATACGCAGTATTTT. Amino acid sequence: CASSSRLARPDTQYF.

This clone was counted a single time. The rearrangement links TRBV6-1 to TRBJ2-3; D ambiguous. Germline lookup yields CDR1 MNHNS and CDR2 SASEGT. The CDR3 extends over 16 amino acids. With 1 base removed from V and 0 bases from J, the gap between germline ends came to 11 bases. The CDR3 loop reads CASSEVERTSTDTQYF. CDR3 nucleotides: TGTGCCAGCAGTGAAGTGGAGAGAACTAGCACAGATACGCAGTATTTT.

The chain is built from TRBV2 and TRBJ2-5; no definite D call. The CDR3 length is 13 residues. Germline V gene lookup returns CDR1 SNHLY and CDR2 FYNNEI. The V and J ends lost 4 bases and 4 bases respectively, with 10 bases between them. The CDR3, as DNA: TGTGCCAGCAGTGGTGCAGAAAGAGAGACCCAGTACTTC. This codes for CASSGAERETQYF.

Turning to this clone: Since no conserved phenylalanine or tryptophan closes the CDR3, a read error is the likely cause. The chain recombines TRBV7-3 with TRBJ1-1, with unresolved D. This CDR3 comprises 14 residues. Between the trimmed V and J ends, which lost 0 bases and 3 bases, there was a span of 8 bases. From germline, CDR1 is SGHTA and CDR2 FQGTGA. Written as DNA, the CDR3 is TGTGCCAGCAGCTTAACCTACCCTGACACTGAAGCTTTCCTT. This translates into CASSLTYPDTEAFL.

V is TRBV6-6 and J is TRBJ1-1, with 7 bases fitting TRBD1. The junction had 8 bases not matched to a gene; V was cut back by 5 bases and J by 5 bases. The CDR3 extends over 14 amino acids. CDR1 and CDR2 (germline): MNHNY, SVGAGI (reference sequence). The CDR3 DNA reads as TGTGCCAGCAGTCGACAGGGTCAGGGAACTGAAGCTTTCTTT. The encoded protein is CASSRQGQGTEAFF.

The chain recombines TRBV6-5 with TRBJ1-2; 9 bases fit TRBD1. Trimming took 6 bases from V and 8 from J; bases not matched to a gene: 10. This CDR3 spans 14 amino acids. Germline loops: CDR1 MNHEY, CDR2 SVGAGI. In DNA, the CDR3 is TGTGCCAGCAGCCCAGGACAGGGGATGGGCGGCTACACCTTC. It is translated as CASSPGQGMGGYTF.

This chain uses TRBV7-9 with TRBJ2-5; no clear D gene. Germline CDR1 and CDR2: SEHNR and FQNEAQ (reference sequence). This CDR3 is 13 amino acids long. Deletions cut 5 bases from V and 5 bases from J, with 12 bases between. The CDR3 reads CASSPDGSETQYF. CDR3 nucleotide sequence: TGTGCCAGCAGCCCAGACGGTAGCGAGACCCAGTACTTC.

This chain uses TRBV28 with TRBJ2-7; no reliable D call. This CDR3 has 14 residues. V dropped 7 bases and J dropped 1 base, with 14 bases sitting between them. Per the germline V gene, CDR1 is MDHEN and CDR2 is SYDVKM. This chain's CDR3 is CASTDTPLSYEQYF. The CDR3 DNA sequence: TGTGCCAGCACCGATACCCCCCTTTCCTACGAGCAGTACTTC.

The DNA of the CDR3 is TGTGCCTCGACCGGGTCCACTAATGAAAAACTGTTTTTT. Residues: CASTGSTNEKLFF. The chain links TRBV30 to TRBJ1-4, with unresolved D. Trimming took 7 bases from V and 2 from J, leaving 11 bases between them. The CDR3 is made up of 13 amino acids. Germline assignment: CDR1 GTSNPN and CDR2 SVGIG (reference sequence).

The chain recombines TRBV5-1 with TRBJ2-3; D may be TRBD1 or TRBD2 (5 bases each). The germline V gene encodes CDR1 SGHRS and CDR2 YFSETQ. CDR3 size: 16 residues. V was cut by 2 bases and J by 0 bases, with 13 bases left in between. CDR3: CASSLGTDFSTDTQYF. CDR3 coding DNA: TGCGCCAGCAGCTTAGGGACGGACTTTAGCACAGATACGCAGTATTTT.

This chain connects TRBV4-3 to TRBJ2-1; 10 nucleotides line up with TRBD2. J gave up 3 bases and V 2 bases, and 4 bases lay outside the gene matches. The CDR3 sequence is 16 residues long. Germline CDR1 LGHNA, CDR2 YSLEER. The CDR3 region has the DNA TGCGCCAGCAGCCAACGGACTAGCGGAAGCTACAATGAGCAGTTCTTC. It specifies CASSQRTSGSYNEQFF.

The chain links TRBV7-9 to TRBJ2-5; D might be TRBD2 (5 bases). The germline V gene encodes CDR1 SEHNR and CDR2 FQNEAQ (reference sequence). Trimming left V 1 base short and J 3 bases short, with 15 bases between. This CDR3 is built from 16 residues. The DNA of the CDR3 is TGTGCCAGCAGCTTAGGCCCCCGAGAGGGAAAAGAGACCCAGTACTTC. Translated: CASSLGPREGKETQYF.

This chain connects TRBV28 to TRBJ2-2, with D tentatively TRBD1 (6 bases). Trimming pared 8 bases from V and 1 base from J, leaving 11 bases between. The CDR3 totals 14 residues. CDR1 MDHEN and CDR2 SYDVKM come from the germline V gene. The CDR3 loop reads CASQGPMNTGELFF. The CDR3 region has the DNA TGTGCCAGCCAGGGGCCTATGAACACCGGGGAGCTGTTTTTT.

This clone was counted a single time. The V call is TRBV7-8, the J call TRBJ2-7; D not resolved. This CDR3 contains 15 residues. Germline-derived CDR1 and CDR2 are SGHVS and FQNEAQ. V was clipped by 3 bases and J by 0 bases, with 12 bases between them. CDR3: CASSLSSASSYEQYF. The CDR3 DNA sequence: TGTGCCAGCAGCTTGTCGAGCGCCAGCTCCTACGAGCAGTACTTC. The entire variable domain, with the rest obtained from reference TRBV7-8 and TRBJ2-7, is as follows: GAGVSQSPRYKVAKRGQDVALRCDPISGHVSLFWYQQALGQGPEFLTYFQNEAQLDKSGLPSDRFFAERPEGSVSTLKIQRTQQEDSAVYLCASSLSSASSYEQYFGPGTRLTVT.

The genes are TRBV7-9 and TRBJ2-6; D gene uncertain. V was trimmed by 2 bases and J by 2 bases, leaving 13 bases between them. This CDR3 contains 17 residues. Germline lookup yields CDR1 SEHNR and CDR2 FQNEAQ (reference sequence). CDR3 nucleotide sequence: TGTGCCAGCAGCTTAAGGCCGCTGTATGCTGGGGCCAACGTCCTGACTTTC. It is translated as CASSLRPLYAGANVLTF. Combining the CDR3 with reference TRBV7-9 and TRBJ2-6 gives the whole variable domain DTGVSQNPRHKITKRGQNVTFRCDPISEHNRLYWYRQTLGQGPEFLTYFQNEAQLEKSRLLSDRFSAERPKGSFSTLEIQRTEQGDSAMYLCASSLRPLYAGANVLTFGAGSRLTVL.

This clone was picked up one time. The chain carries TRBV5-8 and TRBJ1-2, with D unclear. V was clipped by 6 bases and J by 6 bases, with 9 bases between them. This CDR3 is 11 amino acids long. Looked up from germline, CDR1 is SGHTS and CDR2 is YDEGEE. The CDR3 loop reads CASTRTDGYTF. The CDR3 DNA reads as TGTGCCAGCACCAGGACCGATGGCTACACCTTC.

The chain carries TRBV7-9 and TRBJ2-7, with TRBD2 matching over 8 bases. The CDR3 covers 14 residues. CDR1 is SEHNR and CDR2 is FQNEAQ in the germline V gene (reference sequence). Trimming at V came to 3 bases and at J to 5 bases, leaving 6 bases not matched to a gene. CDR3 sequence reads: CASSFAGGTNEQYF. CDR3 in DNA: TGTGCCAGCAGCTTCGCGGGAGGTACGAACGAGCAGTACTTC. Complete variable domain (other parts from reference TRBV7-9 and TRBJ2-7): DTGVSQNPRHKITKRGQNVTFRCDPISEHNRLYWYRQTLGQGPEFLTYFQNEAQLEKSRLLSDRFSAERPKGSFSTLEIQRTEQGDSAMYLCASSFAGGTNEQYFGPGTRLTVT.

The chain recombines TRBV28 with TRBJ2-3, with D maybe TRBD1 (6 bases). CDR1 and CDR2 from the germline V gene are MDHEN and SYDVKM. This CDR3 comprises 14 residues. Trimming stripped 4 bases from V and 7 bases from J, with 15 bases between. CDR3 amino acids: CASSSPPRGHTQYF. CDR3 nucleotide sequence: TGTGCCAGCAGTTCACCCCCCAGGGGCCATACGCAGTATTTT. The full variable domain, in which reference TRBV28 and TRBJ2-3 provide the parts outside the CDR3, is DVKVTQSSRYLVKRTGEKVFLECVQDMDHENMFWYRQDPGLGLRLIYFSYDVKMKEKGDIPEGYSVSREKKERFSLILESASTNQTSMYLCASSSPPRGHTQYFGPGTRLTVL.

For the CDR3, the DNA is TGTGCCAGCAGCTTAGCTGGGCCCCAAAACATTCAGTACTTC. Amino acids: CASSLAGPQNIQYF. J is TRBJ2-4 and V is TRBV11-2; D is unclear. Germline lookup yields CDR1 SGHAT and CDR2 FQNNGV. V was trimmed by 1 base and J by 5 bases, leaving 9 bases between them. The CDR3 loop spans 14 amino acids.

V gene TRBV5-1 combines with J gene TRBJ2-3; D unresolved. V was clipped by 1 base and J by 3 bases, with 12 bases between them. This CDR3 spans 15 amino acids. Germline CDR1 SGHRS, CDR2 YFSETQ. CDR3 coding DNA: TGCGCCAGCAGCTTGACCGACGGGCCAACAGATACGCAGTATTTT. Translation gives CASSLTDGPTDTQYF. Complete variable domain (other parts from reference TRBV5-1 and TRBJ2-3): KAGVTQTPRYLIKTRGQQVTLSCSPISGHRSVSWYQQTPGQGLQFLFEYFSETQRNKGNFPGRFSGRQFSNSRSEMNVSTLELGDSALYLCASSLTDGPTDTQYFGPGTRLTVL.